The following is a TCR beta chain sequence with its context. Other DNA sequences in this specimen translate into the identical CDR3. The CDR3 consists of 13 residues. Germline lookup yields CDR1 SGDLS and CDR2 YYNGEE. V was shortened by 2 bases and J by 4 bases, with 6 bases between the two germline ends. The data were taken from a study of blood T cell repertoires in COVID-19. The data were produced by immunoSEQ multiplex PCR, yet TCRdb's version contains in-frame clones alone and is incomplete. The data show about 240,000 clones, roughly nine tenths seen once. The receptor was isolated from a man between 60 and 70 years old with acute or convalescent COVID-19. Sequencing was done on a sample of peripheral blood. The chain joins TRBV9 to TRBJ2-2; unclear D gene. The CDR3 loop is CASSVGGTGELFF. CDR3 nucleotides: TGTGCCAGCAGCGTCGGCGGCACCGGGGAGCTGTTTTTT.